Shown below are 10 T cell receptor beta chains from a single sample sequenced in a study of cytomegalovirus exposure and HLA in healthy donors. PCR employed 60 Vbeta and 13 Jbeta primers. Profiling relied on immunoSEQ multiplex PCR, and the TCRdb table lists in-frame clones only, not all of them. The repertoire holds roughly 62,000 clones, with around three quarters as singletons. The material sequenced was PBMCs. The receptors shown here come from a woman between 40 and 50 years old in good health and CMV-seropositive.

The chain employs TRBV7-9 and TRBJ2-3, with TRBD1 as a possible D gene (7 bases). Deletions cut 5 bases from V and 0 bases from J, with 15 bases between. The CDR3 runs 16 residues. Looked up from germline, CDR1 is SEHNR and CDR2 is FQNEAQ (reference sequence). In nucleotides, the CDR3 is TGTGCCAGCAGCCTTCAGGGGGGCTATAGCACAGATACGCAGTATTTT. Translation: CASSLQGGYSTDTQYF.

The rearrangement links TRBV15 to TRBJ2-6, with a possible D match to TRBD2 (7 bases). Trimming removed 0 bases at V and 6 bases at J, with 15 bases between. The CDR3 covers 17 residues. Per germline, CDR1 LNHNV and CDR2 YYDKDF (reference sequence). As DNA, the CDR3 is TGTGCCACCAGCAGAGATTCCGGGGGGCTTAAGGCCAACGTCCTGACTTTC. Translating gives CATSRDSGGLKANVLTF.

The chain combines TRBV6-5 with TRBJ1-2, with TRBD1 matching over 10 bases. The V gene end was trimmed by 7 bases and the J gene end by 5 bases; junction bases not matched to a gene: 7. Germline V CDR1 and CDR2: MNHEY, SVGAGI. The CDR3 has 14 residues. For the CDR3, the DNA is TGTGCCAGCAACCAGAGACAGGGGGCGTATGGCTACACCTTC. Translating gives CASNQRQGAYGYTF.

CDR3 in amino acids: CASSFGTTNNSPLHF. CDR3 in DNA: TGTGCCAGCAGTTTCGGGACAACAAATAATTCACCCCTCCACTTT. This chain links TRBV27 with TRBJ1-6, with D perhaps matching TRBD1 (6 bases). With 3 bases removed from V and 5 bases from J, the gap between germline ends came to 11 bases. The CDR3 sequence is 15 residues long. Germline-derived CDR1 and CDR2 are MNHEY and SMNVEV (reference sequence).

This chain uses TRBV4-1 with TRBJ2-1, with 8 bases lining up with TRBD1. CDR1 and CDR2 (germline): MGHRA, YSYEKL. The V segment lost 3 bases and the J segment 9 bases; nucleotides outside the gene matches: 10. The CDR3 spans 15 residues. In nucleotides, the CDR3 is TGCGCCAGCAGCCAGACAGGGGAAAGGTTCGGTGAGCAGTTCTTC. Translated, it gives CASSQTGERFGEQFF.

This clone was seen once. CDR3 in DNA: TGTGCCAGCAGTTACTCGCGACACGTCCCTGGAAACACCATATATTTT. Its protein product is CASSYSRHVPGNTIYF. This chain connects TRBV6-5 to TRBJ1-3; D not certain. The V gene's germline CDR1 is MNHEY and CDR2 SVGAGI. The CDR3 contains 16 residues. Trimming cost V 0 bases and J 2 bases, with 11 bases left between them.

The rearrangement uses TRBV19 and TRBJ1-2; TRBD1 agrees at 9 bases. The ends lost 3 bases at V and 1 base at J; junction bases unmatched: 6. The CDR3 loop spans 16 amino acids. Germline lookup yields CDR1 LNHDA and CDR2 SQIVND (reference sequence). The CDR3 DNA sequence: TGTGCCAGTAGTATCCGGACAGGGGACTTTAACTATGGCTACACCTTC. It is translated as CASSIRTGDFNYGYTF.

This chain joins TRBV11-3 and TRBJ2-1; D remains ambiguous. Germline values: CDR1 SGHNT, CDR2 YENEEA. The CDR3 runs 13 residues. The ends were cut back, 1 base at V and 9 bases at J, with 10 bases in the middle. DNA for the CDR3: TGTGCCAGCAGCTTAGGGTCGGCGGCTGAGCAGTTCTTC. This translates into CASSLGSAAEQFF.

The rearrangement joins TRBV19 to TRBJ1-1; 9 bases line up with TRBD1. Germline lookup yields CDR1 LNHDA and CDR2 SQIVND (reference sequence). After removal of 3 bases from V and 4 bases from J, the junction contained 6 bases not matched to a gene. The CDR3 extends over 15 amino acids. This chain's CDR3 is CASSISGQGITEAFF. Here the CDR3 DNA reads TGTGCCAGTAGTATTTCTGGACAGGGGATCACTGAAGCTTTCTTT.

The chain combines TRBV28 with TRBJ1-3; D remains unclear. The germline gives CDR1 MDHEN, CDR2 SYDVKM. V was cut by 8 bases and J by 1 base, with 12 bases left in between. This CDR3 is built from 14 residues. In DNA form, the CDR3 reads TGTGCCAGCCAGAGGATCGGATCTGGAAACACCATATATTTT. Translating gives CASQRIGSGNTIYF.